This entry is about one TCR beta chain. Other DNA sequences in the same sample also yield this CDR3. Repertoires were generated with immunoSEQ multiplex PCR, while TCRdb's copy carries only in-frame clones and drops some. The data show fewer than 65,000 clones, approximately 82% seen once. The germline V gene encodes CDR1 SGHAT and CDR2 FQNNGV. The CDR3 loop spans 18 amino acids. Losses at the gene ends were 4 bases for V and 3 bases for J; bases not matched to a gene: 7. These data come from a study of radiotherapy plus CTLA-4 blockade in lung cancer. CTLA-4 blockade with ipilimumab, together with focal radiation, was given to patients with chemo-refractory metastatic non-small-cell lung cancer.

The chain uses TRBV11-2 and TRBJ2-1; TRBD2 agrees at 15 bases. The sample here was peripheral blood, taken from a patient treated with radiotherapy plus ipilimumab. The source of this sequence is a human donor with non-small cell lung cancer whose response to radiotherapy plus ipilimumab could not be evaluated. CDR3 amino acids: CASSYPGLAGGSYNEQFF. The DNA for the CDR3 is TGTGCCAGCAGCTACCCGGGACTAGCGGGAGGAAGCTACAATGAGCAGTTCTTC.